The 16 T cell receptor beta chains reported below all come from one sample, sequenced in a study of CD8 T cells in Susac syndrome. Reverse transcription of roughly 0.45 to 1 ug RNA was carried out with random hexamers. Via MiXCR, TCRdb re-called the immunoSEQ multiplex PCR reads, giving one row per CDR3 protein. The sample has about 24,000 distinct CDR3 sequences, 85% to 95% seen once. Sequencing was done on a sample of CD8+ T cells from PBMCs. These receptors all come from a human donor with Susac syndrome.

The rearrangement joins TRBV7-9 to TRBJ1-2; perhaps TRBD1 as D (6 bases). The CDR3 is made up of 16 amino acids. Trimming stripped 1 base from V and 6 bases from J, with 18 bases between. Germline-derived CDR1 and CDR2 are SEHNR and FQNEAQ (reference sequence). The CDR3: CASSLGWGTPRDGYTF. The CDR3 region has the DNA TGTGCCAGCAGCTTAGGTTGGGGGACACCGCGAGATGGCTACACCTTC. The full variable domain, its missing parts supplied by reference TRBV7-9 and TRBJ1-2, is DTGVSQNPRHKITKRGQNVTFRCDPISEHNRLYWYRQTLGQGPEFLTYFQNEAQLEKSRLLSDRFSAERPKGSFSTLEIQRTEQGDSAMYLCASSLGWGTPRDGYTFGSGTRLTVV.

The genes are TRBV14 and TRBJ2-3; 7 nucleotides line up with TRBD2. V shed 1 base, J shed 0 bases, and the junction held 7 bases outside the gene matches. This CDR3 comprises 17 residues. Germline V gene data show CDR1 as SGHDN and CDR2 as FVKESK. For the CDR3, the DNA is TGTGCCAGCAGCCAAGCCCCCGGACTAGGGAGCACAGATACGCAGTATTTT. Protein sequence: CASSQAPGLGSTDTQYF.

The V and J genes are TRBV7-3 and TRBJ2-3; 10 bases fit TRBD2. V was clipped by 5 bases and J by 4 bases; unmatched bases: 6. The CDR3 totals 15 residues. Germline-derived CDR1 and CDR2 are SGHTA and FQGTGA. CDR3 bases: TGTGCCAGCAGCGCCAGCGGGGGGGCGTCAGATACGCAGTATTTT. This sequence encodes CASSASGGASDTQYF. Full variable domain (missing parts from reference TRBV7-3 and TRBJ2-3): GAGVSQTPSNKVTEKGKYVELRCDPISGHTALYWYRQSLGQGPEFLIYFQGTGAADDSGLPNDRFFAVRPEGSVSTLKIQRTERGDSAVYLCASSASGGASDTQYFGPGTRLTVL.

The J gene is TRBJ2-7, the V gene TRBV27, with D maybe TRBD1 (7 bases). CDR3 length: 14 amino acids. Between the trimmed V and J ends, which lost 6 bases and 3 bases, there was a span of 15 bases. Per germline, CDR1 MNHEY and CDR2 SMNVEV (reference sequence). CDR3 DNA sequence: TGTGCCAGCAGCGCATGGAGGGACAGCTACGAGCAGTACTTC. This encodes CASSAWRDSYEQYF.

This clonotype appeared once. The J gene is TRBJ2-7, the V gene TRBV14; D unclear. Trimming left V 0 bases short and J 7 bases short, with 7 bases between. The CDR3 runs to 12 residues. Germline-derived CDR1 and CDR2 are SGHDN and FVKESK. The CDR3 loop reads CASSQDFGEQYF. The CDR3 DNA reads TGTGCCAGCAGCCAAGACTTCGGGGAGCAGTACTTC. Using reference TRBV14 and TRBJ2-7 for the parts outside the CDR3, the full variable domain is EAGVTQFPSHSVIEKGQTVTLRCDPISGHDNLYWYRRVMGKEIKFLLHFVKESKQDESGMPNNRFLAERTGGTYSTLKVQPAELEDSGVYFCASSQDFGEQYFGPGTRLTVT.

The rearrangement links TRBV25-1 to TRBJ2-2; a possible D gene is TRBD1 (5 bases). This CDR3 region has 15 residues. Germline V gene sequence: CDR1 MGHDK, CDR2 SYGVNS. Trimming took off 1 base at V and 6 bases at J, with 12 bases between the two ends. The CDR3 bases are TGTGCCAGCAGTGAATTGGGTAGGGGTGCCGGGGAGCTGTTTTTT. Translation: CASSELGRGAGELFF.

The J gene is TRBJ2-7, the V gene TRBV29-1, with 8 nucleotides matching TRBD1. The V and J ends lost 6 bases and 0 bases, in that order; junction bases with no gene match: 7. Germline V lookup: CDR1 SQVTM, CDR2 ANQGSEA. CDR3 length: 14 residues. The DNA for the CDR3 is TGCAGCGTGTCCGGGACAGGTGGCTCCTACGAGCAGTACTTC. This encodes CSVSGTGGSYEQYF.

The chain couples TRBV5-4 to TRBJ2-7; no definite D call. Trimming stripped 4 bases from V and 0 bases from J, with 11 bases between. CDR1 is SGHNT and CDR2 is YYREEE in the germline V gene (reference sequence). CDR3 length equals 14 residues. CDR3 residues: CASSPRAGSYEQYF. CDR3 sequence (DNA): TGTGCCAGCAGCCCCAGAGCAGGCTCCTACGAGCAGTACTTC.

This chain connects TRBV4-2 to TRBJ1-2; D remains ambiguous. The CDR3 length is 13 residues. The ends were cut back, 0 bases at V and 4 bases at J, with 6 bases in the middle. CDR1 and CDR2 (germline): LGHNA, YNFKEQ. DNA for the CDR3: TGTGCCAGCAGCCAAGAACAGATCTATGGCTACACCTTC. It yields the protein CASSQEQIYGYTF.

In its sample, this clonotype was seen once. The V gene is TRBV6-1, the J gene TRBJ2-5, with D tentatively TRBD2 (6 bases). CDR1 and CDR2 (germline): MNHNS, SASEGT. The CDR3 runs 15 residues. V lost 0 bases and J lost 6, with 14 bases in between. The CDR3: CASSEAGLNRQTQYF. DNA of the CDR3: TGTGCCAGCAGTGAAGCGGGACTGAATAGGCAGACCCAGTACTTC.

The chain has TRBV20-1 and TRBJ2-1; 9 nucleotides align to TRBD1. The CDR3 is made up of 15 amino acids. CDR1 is DFQATT, CDR2 SNEGSKA, per germline (reference sequence). Trimming cost V 4 bases and J 2 bases; bases outside gene matches: 6. The CDR3 DNA reads as TGCAGTGCTACTCACAGGGGGCTACCCTACAATGAGCAGTTCTTC. Its protein product is CSATHRGLPYNEQFF.

The chain links TRBV19 to TRBJ2-7, with 8 nucleotides matching TRBD1. The CDR3 spans 14 residues. The V and J ends lost 4 bases and 2 bases, in that order; junction bases with no gene match: 4. CDR1 is LNHDA, CDR2 SQIVND, per germline (reference sequence). The CDR3 DNA is TGTGCCAGTAGTACCGGGACAGGACCCTACGAGCAGTACTTC. This gives the protein CASSTGTGPYEQYF.

The chain has TRBV13 and TRBJ2-3; D possibly corresponds to TRBD2 (6 bases). This CDR3 has 13 residues. The V gene's germline CDR1 is PRHDT and CDR2 FYEKMQ (reference sequence). Trimming took 6 bases from V and 2 from J, leaving 9 bases between them. In nucleotides, the CDR3 is TGTGCCAGCAGACGGGAGAACACAGATACGCAGTATTTT. Residues: CASRRENTDTQYF.

This clonotype was found once. The gene calls are TRBV7-9 and TRBJ1-3; D ambiguous. The CDR3 has 16 amino acids. CDR1 is SEHNR, CDR2 FQNEAQ, per germline (reference sequence). V lost 0 bases and J lost 0, with 9 bases in between. In nucleotides, the CDR3 is TGTGCCAGCAGCTTAGCGAAAAGATTCTCTGGAAACACCATATATTTT. Residues: CASSLAKRFSGNTIYF. Using reference TRBV7-9 and TRBJ1-3 for the parts outside the CDR3, the full variable domain is DTGVSQNPRHKITKRGQNVTFRCDPISEHNRLYWYRQTLGQGPEFLTYFQNEAQLEKSRLLSDRFSAERPKGSFSTLEIQRTEQGDSAMYLCASSLAKRFSGNTIYFGEGSWLTVV.

V usage is TRBV19 and J usage is TRBJ2-7; 10 nucleotides match TRBD1. The CDR3 length is 14 residues. Trimming removed 6 bases from V and 6 bases from J; junction bases left unmatched: 8. The V gene's germline CDR1 is LNHDA and CDR2 SQIVND (reference sequence). The CDR3 spells CASSSGTGDFEQYF. The CDR3 coding sequence is TGTGCCAGTAGCTCCGGGACAGGGGATTTCGAGCAGTACTTC.

The chain couples TRBV5-6 to TRBJ1-5; 12 positions agree with TRBD1. J was trimmed by 4 bases and V by 3 bases; bases with no gene match: 5. This CDR3 is 16 amino acids long. Germline CDR1 is SGHDT and CDR2 is YYEEEE. The DNA of the CDR3 is TGTGCCAGCAGCTCGGGGGACAGGGGGCAGAATCAGCCCCAGCATTTT. Protein: CASSSGDRGQNQPQHF.